This T cell receptor (beta chain) was found in a study of B cell selection in AIRE deficiency. Here immunoSEQ multiplex PCR was the method, and the copy in TCRdb shows in-frame clones only, minus some. The sample has about 22,000 clones, about 95% seen once. Trimming shortened V by 2 bases and J by 7 bases, and 11 bases separated the two germline ends. This CDR3 has 13 amino acids. CDR1 and CDR2 (germline): WNHNN, SYGVQD (reference sequence). Sorting defined conventional CD4 T cells as CD4+CD127+. The specimen sequenced was CD4+CD127+ conventional T cells sorted from PBMCs. The chain joins TRBV10-1 to TRBJ2-5; D might be TRBD1 (6 bases). The sequence came from a human donor in good health. The CDR3 bases are TGCGCCAGCAGTGAGGGGACAAGGGGGACCCAGTACTTC. Its protein is CASSEGTRGTQYF.